This passage covers 28 T cell receptor beta chains from one sample sequenced in a study of PD-L1 blockade in urothelial cancer. Clones were read by immunoSEQ multiplex PCR, and TCRdb kept only the in-frame ones, dropping some. Of around 70,000 clones in the sample, 85% to 90% were seen once. Regarding time point: pretreatment peripheral blood. Sequenced material: PBMCs, taken around atezolizumab (anti-PD-L1) treatment. The receptors here all came from a man in his sixties or seventies with urothelial cancer.

The chain links TRBV5-1 to TRBJ2-1; D may be TRBD1 (6 bases). There are 14 residues in the CDR3. Germline V gene sequence: CDR1 SGHRS, CDR2 YFSETQ. Trimming took off 7 bases at V and 5 bases at J, with 16 bases between the two ends. The CDR3 loop is CASSVRTVDNEQFF. CDR3 DNA sequence: TGCGCCAGCTCGGTGAGGACAGTGGACAATGAGCAGTTCTTC.

This sequence joins TRBV5-6 and TRBJ2-2, with 12 bases matching TRBD2. After removal of 3 bases from V and 3 bases from J, the junction contained 9 bases not matched to a gene. Germline V gene data show CDR1 as SGHDT and CDR2 as YYEEEE. The CDR3 extends over 18 amino acids. Here the CDR3 reads CASSWPLTSGRDTGELFF. As DNA, the CDR3 is TGTGCCAGCAGCTGGCCACTGACTAGCGGGAGAGACACCGGGGAGCTGTTTTTT.

This chain links TRBV7-9 with TRBJ2-2; a possible D gene is TRBD1 (5 bases). V lost 1 base to trimming and J lost 1 base, with 7 bases between them. This CDR3 has 15 residues. Germline CDR1 and CDR2: SEHNR and FQNEAQ (reference sequence). Here the CDR3 reads CASSLDRRNTGELFF. CDR3 DNA sequence: TGTGCCAGCAGCTTAGACAGGAGGAACACCGGGGAGCTGTTTTTT.

The chain combines TRBV9 with TRBJ1-2; the match to TRBD1 covers 10 bases. The length of the CDR3 is 16 residues. CDR1 and CDR2 (germline): SGDLS, YYNGEE. The trim removed 3 bases at V and 4 bases at J, leaving 9 bases unmatched. The CDR3 sequence: CASSERQGAFGYGYTF. DNA of the CDR3: TGTGCCAGCAGCGAACGACAGGGGGCGTTTGGCTATGGCTACACCTTC.

This clone came up once. The chain uses TRBV4-1 and TRBJ2-6; tentatively, D is TRBD2 (5 bases). V lost 1 base to trimming and J lost 0 bases, with 7 bases between them. The CDR3 extends over 16 amino acids. The germline V gene has CDR1 MGHRA and CDR2 YSYEKL. The CDR3 is CASSQARDSGANVLTF. The CDR3 region has the DNA TGCGCCAGCAGCCAAGCCCGGGACTCTGGGGCCAACGTCCTGACTTTC.

The V call is TRBV11-2, the J call TRBJ2-7, with D possibly being TRBD2 (5 bases). The CDR3 contains 14 residues. The V end lost 7 bases, the J end lost 6 bases, and 19 bases lay between the germline ends. The germline gives CDR1 SGHAT, CDR2 FQNNGV. The CDR3 spells CASTQFTSGSEQYF. The CDR3 DNA sequence: TGTGCCAGCACCCAGTTCACTAGTGGAAGCGAGCAGTACTTC.

The rearrangement joins TRBV28 to TRBJ2-6, with TRBD1 as a possible D gene (6 bases). The CDR3 has 16 residues. V was trimmed by 6 bases and J by 0 bases, leaving 12 bases between them. CDR1 and CDR2 from the germline V gene are MDHEN and SYDVKM. Here the CDR3 DNA reads TGTGCCAGCAGGTCCACAGGGAGCTCTGGGGCCAACGTCCTGACTTTC. Translated, it gives CASRSTGSSGANVLTF.

This chain connects TRBV7-8 to TRBJ2-1; the D gene is possibly TRBD1 (6 bases). V dropped 6 bases and J dropped 0 bases, with 21 bases sitting between them. The CDR3 sequence is 18 residues long. The germline gives CDR1 SGHVS, CDR2 FQNEAQ. In DNA form, the CDR3 reads TGTGCCAGCAGGACAGGAAGAGAGGAAGGGAGCTCCTACAATGAGCAGTTCTTC. It is translated as CASRTGREEGSSYNEQFF.

The gene calls are TRBV28 and TRBJ1-2, with a possible D match to TRBD1 (5 bases). This CDR3 is built from 13 residues. Germline loops: CDR1 MDHEN, CDR2 SYDVKM. V was shortened by 11 bases and J by 3 bases, with 16 bases between the two germline ends. CDR3 nucleotide sequence: TGTGCCCTTCGGGAGCAGGGCGACTATGGCTACACCTTC. Residues: CALREQGDYGYTF.

The chain employs TRBV11-2 and TRBJ2-1, with 10 bases that match TRBD1. This CDR3 is built from 13 residues. With V trimmed by 5 bases and J by 15 bases, 10 bases remained unmatched. Germline V CDR1 and CDR2: SGHAT, FQNNGV. The CDR3 bases are TGTGCCAGCAGCCCTAGGGACAGGGGTCATCCGTTCTTC. This gives the protein CASSPRDRGHPFF.

The chain joins TRBV28 to TRBJ2-7; 9 positions agree with TRBD1. The trim removed 4 bases at V and 3 bases at J, leaving 13 bases unmatched. The CDR3 length is 17 residues. CDR1 is MDHEN, CDR2 SYDVKM, per germline. CDR3 nucleotides: TGTGCCAGCAGTTCACTCCCCGGACAGGGGTACCACTACGAGCAGTACTTC. It codes for CASSSLPGQGYHYEQYF.

This clone was recorded only once. The CDR3 protein is CASSSGVGEQFF. As DNA, the CDR3 is TGTGCCAGCAGCTCCGGGGTCGGGGAGCAGTTCTTC. This rearrangement joins TRBV6-1 to TRBJ2-1; D perhaps matches TRBD2 (5 bases). The CDR3 extends over 12 amino acids. Per germline, CDR1 MNHNS and CDR2 SASEGT. The V and J ends lost 6 bases and 10 bases respectively, with 13 bases between them.

The J gene is TRBJ2-5, the V gene TRBV5-6, with D tentatively TRBD2 (5 bases). V lost 2 bases to trimming and J lost 0 bases, with 8 bases between them. Germline V gene data show CDR1 as SGHDT and CDR2 as YYEEEE. CDR3 length: 14 amino acids. CDR3 bases: TGTGCCAGCAGCTTACCGGGGAACCAAGAGACCCAGTACTTC. Protein product: CASSLPGNQETQYF.

CDR3 protein: CASSPLDPGATSGNTIYF. The DNA for the CDR3 is TGTGCCAGCTCACCACTGGACCCAGGGGCTACTTCTGGAAACACCATATATTTT. V and J are TRBV18 and TRBJ1-3, with a possible D match to TRBD1 (6 bases). V lost 1 base to trimming and J lost 1 base, with 17 bases between them. This CDR3 is built from 18 residues. The germline gives CDR1 KGHSH, CDR2 LQKENI.

For the CDR3, the DNA is TGTGCCTGGAGTGTACAATACGGGGAGCTGTTTTTT. Encoded protein: CAWSVQYGELFF. V gene TRBV30 combines with J gene TRBJ2-2; D is uncertain. The CDR3 sequence is 12 residues long. The ends were cut back, 0 bases at V and 7 bases at J, with 6 bases in the middle. Germline CDR1 is GTSNPN and CDR2 is SVGIG (reference sequence). Together with reference TRBV30 and TRBJ2-2, the CDR3 gives the full variable domain: SQTIHQWPATLVQPVGSPLSLECTVEGTSNPNLYWYRQAAGRGLQLLFYSVGIGQISSEVPQNLSASRPQDRQFILSSKKLLLSDSGFYLCAWSVQYGELFFGEGSRLTVL.

CDR3 sequence reads: CASSFTTSRDYEQYF. The CDR3 DNA is TGTGCCAGCAGCTTCACGACTAGCAGGGACTACGAGCAGTACTTC. The chain couples TRBV7-9 to TRBJ2-7; 7 bases match TRBD2. This CDR3 spans 15 amino acids. Germline V gene lookup returns CDR1 SEHNR and CDR2 FQNEAQ (reference sequence). The V segment lost 3 bases and the J segment 3 bases; nucleotides outside the gene matches: 8.

This rearrangement joins TRBV21-1 to TRBJ1-2; the DNA was not used to check the table's D call, TRBD1. TRBV21-1 is a pseudogene locus. The length of the CDR3 is 17 residues. This CDR3 reads CASSKALWGLTNYGYTF. The CDR3 DNA reads as TGTGCCAGCAGCAAAGCGCTTTGGGGGCTGACTAACTATGGCTACACCTTC.

J is TRBJ2-3 and V is TRBV19; TRBD2 aligns across 13 bases. The ends lost 3 bases at V and 4 bases at J; junction bases unmatched: 4. The germline CDR1 and CDR2 sequences are LNHDA and SQIVND (reference sequence). There are 16 residues in the CDR3. The CDR3 protein is CASSMTSGRYADTQYF. Here the CDR3 DNA reads TGTGCCAGTAGTATGACTAGCGGGAGGTACGCAGATACGCAGTATTTT.

The V gene is TRBV28, the J gene TRBJ2-1, with 8 bases matching TRBD2. The V segment lost 5 bases and the J segment 0 bases; nucleotides outside the gene matches: 6. Germline V gives CDR1 MDHEN, CDR2 SYDVKM. The CDR3 loop spans 16 amino acids. The CDR3 DNA follows: TGTGCCAGCAGTCCCCTAAGCGGGGGCTCCTACAATGAGCAGTTCTTC. Residues: CASSPLSGGSYNEQFF.

The V gene is TRBV6-1, the J gene TRBJ1-2, with 9 nucleotides matching TRBD1. Trimming cost V 7 bases and J 4 bases; bases outside gene matches: 4. The CDR3 extends over 13 amino acids. Per the germline V gene, CDR1 is MNHNS and CDR2 is SASEGT. For the CDR3, the DNA is TGTGCCAGCAATCCGGGACAGGGCTATGGCTACACCTTC. Protein product: CASNPGQGYGYTF.

The chain carries TRBV7-9 and TRBJ2-7, with 10 bases aligning to TRBD2. The CDR3 covers 16 residues. Germline CDR1 SEHNR, CDR2 FQNEAQ (reference sequence). After removal of 0 bases from V and 5 bases from J, the junction contained 7 bases not matched to a gene. The CDR3 is CASSLASGRIDHEQYF. For the CDR3, the DNA is TGTGCCAGCAGCTTAGCTAGCGGGAGGATTGACCACGAGCAGTACTTC.

The chain recombines TRBV19 with TRBJ2-7; D possibly corresponds to TRBD1 (6 bases). Germline V gene lookup returns CDR1 LNHDA and CDR2 SQIVND (reference sequence). The germline V and J ends were trimmed by 5 bases and 3 bases, with 17 bases remaining between them. This CDR3 comprises 15 residues. The CDR3 DNA is TGTGCCAGTAGTCAAGCTCGCGACAGGATCTACGAGCAGTACTTC. Its translation: CASSQARDRIYEQYF.

The rearrangement links TRBV4-1 to TRBJ1-5, with 9 bases lining up with TRBD1. Trimming at V came to 4 bases and at J to 7 bases, leaving 8 bases not matched to a gene. The CDR3 consists of 15 residues. Germline V gene sequence: CDR1 MGHRA, CDR2 YSYEKL. This CDR3 reads CASSLWTGAGQPQHF. CDR3 nucleotide sequence: TGCGCCAGCAGCCTTTGGACAGGGGCAGGGCAGCCCCAGCATTTT.

The rearrangement links TRBV28 to TRBJ1-3, with 7 nucleotides matching TRBD1. This CDR3 is built from 13 residues. V gave up 7 bases and J gave up 7 bases; unmatched junction bases: 7. Germline assignment: CDR1 MDHEN and CDR2 SYDVKM. The CDR3 DNA reads TGTGCCAGCAACAAACAGGGGCCGAACACCATATATTTT. Amino acid sequence: CASNKQGPNTIYF.

The chain carries TRBV7-9 and TRBJ1-4, with 9 bases fitting TRBD1. The CDR3 totals 16 residues. With 5 bases clipped from V and 8 bases from J, the junction kept 12 bases outside the gene matches. Germline CDR1 reads SEHNR; CDR2 reads FQNEAQ (reference sequence). The DNA for the CDR3 is TGTGCCAGCAGCCCAGGGGGACAGGGCTGGAGGGAAAAACTGTTTTTT. Translation gives CASSPGGQGWREKLFF.

The chain has TRBV28 and TRBJ2-7, with 8 bases lining up with TRBD2. This CDR3 spans 14 amino acids. With V trimmed by 8 bases and J by 1 base, 7 bases remained unmatched. Germline V gene lookup returns CDR1 MDHEN and CDR2 SYDVKM. The CDR3: CASLGSGTSYEQYF. The CDR3 DNA follows: TGTGCCAGCCTCGGTAGCGGGACTTCCTACGAGCAGTACTTC.

The chain is built from TRBV27 and TRBJ1-2, with D tentatively TRBD1 (5 bases). This CDR3 comprises 15 residues. The germline gives CDR1 MNHEY, CDR2 SMNVEV (reference sequence). The germline V and J ends were trimmed by 6 bases and 6 bases, with 20 bases remaining between them. The CDR3 protein is CASSRTPRGADGYTF. In DNA form, the CDR3 reads TGTGCCAGCAGCCGAACCCCGCGCGGGGCGGATGGCTACACCTTC.

This chain uses TRBV5-1 with TRBJ2-1; TRBD2 aligns across 9 bases. Trimming took 5 bases from V and 1 from J; bases not matched to a gene: 4. In germline, CDR1 is SGHRS, CDR2 YFSETQ. This CDR3 has 15 residues. This chain's CDR3 is CASRVAGGSYNEQFF. CDR3 sequence (DNA): TGCGCCAGCAGGGTGGCGGGGGGGTCCTACAATGAGCAGTTCTTC.